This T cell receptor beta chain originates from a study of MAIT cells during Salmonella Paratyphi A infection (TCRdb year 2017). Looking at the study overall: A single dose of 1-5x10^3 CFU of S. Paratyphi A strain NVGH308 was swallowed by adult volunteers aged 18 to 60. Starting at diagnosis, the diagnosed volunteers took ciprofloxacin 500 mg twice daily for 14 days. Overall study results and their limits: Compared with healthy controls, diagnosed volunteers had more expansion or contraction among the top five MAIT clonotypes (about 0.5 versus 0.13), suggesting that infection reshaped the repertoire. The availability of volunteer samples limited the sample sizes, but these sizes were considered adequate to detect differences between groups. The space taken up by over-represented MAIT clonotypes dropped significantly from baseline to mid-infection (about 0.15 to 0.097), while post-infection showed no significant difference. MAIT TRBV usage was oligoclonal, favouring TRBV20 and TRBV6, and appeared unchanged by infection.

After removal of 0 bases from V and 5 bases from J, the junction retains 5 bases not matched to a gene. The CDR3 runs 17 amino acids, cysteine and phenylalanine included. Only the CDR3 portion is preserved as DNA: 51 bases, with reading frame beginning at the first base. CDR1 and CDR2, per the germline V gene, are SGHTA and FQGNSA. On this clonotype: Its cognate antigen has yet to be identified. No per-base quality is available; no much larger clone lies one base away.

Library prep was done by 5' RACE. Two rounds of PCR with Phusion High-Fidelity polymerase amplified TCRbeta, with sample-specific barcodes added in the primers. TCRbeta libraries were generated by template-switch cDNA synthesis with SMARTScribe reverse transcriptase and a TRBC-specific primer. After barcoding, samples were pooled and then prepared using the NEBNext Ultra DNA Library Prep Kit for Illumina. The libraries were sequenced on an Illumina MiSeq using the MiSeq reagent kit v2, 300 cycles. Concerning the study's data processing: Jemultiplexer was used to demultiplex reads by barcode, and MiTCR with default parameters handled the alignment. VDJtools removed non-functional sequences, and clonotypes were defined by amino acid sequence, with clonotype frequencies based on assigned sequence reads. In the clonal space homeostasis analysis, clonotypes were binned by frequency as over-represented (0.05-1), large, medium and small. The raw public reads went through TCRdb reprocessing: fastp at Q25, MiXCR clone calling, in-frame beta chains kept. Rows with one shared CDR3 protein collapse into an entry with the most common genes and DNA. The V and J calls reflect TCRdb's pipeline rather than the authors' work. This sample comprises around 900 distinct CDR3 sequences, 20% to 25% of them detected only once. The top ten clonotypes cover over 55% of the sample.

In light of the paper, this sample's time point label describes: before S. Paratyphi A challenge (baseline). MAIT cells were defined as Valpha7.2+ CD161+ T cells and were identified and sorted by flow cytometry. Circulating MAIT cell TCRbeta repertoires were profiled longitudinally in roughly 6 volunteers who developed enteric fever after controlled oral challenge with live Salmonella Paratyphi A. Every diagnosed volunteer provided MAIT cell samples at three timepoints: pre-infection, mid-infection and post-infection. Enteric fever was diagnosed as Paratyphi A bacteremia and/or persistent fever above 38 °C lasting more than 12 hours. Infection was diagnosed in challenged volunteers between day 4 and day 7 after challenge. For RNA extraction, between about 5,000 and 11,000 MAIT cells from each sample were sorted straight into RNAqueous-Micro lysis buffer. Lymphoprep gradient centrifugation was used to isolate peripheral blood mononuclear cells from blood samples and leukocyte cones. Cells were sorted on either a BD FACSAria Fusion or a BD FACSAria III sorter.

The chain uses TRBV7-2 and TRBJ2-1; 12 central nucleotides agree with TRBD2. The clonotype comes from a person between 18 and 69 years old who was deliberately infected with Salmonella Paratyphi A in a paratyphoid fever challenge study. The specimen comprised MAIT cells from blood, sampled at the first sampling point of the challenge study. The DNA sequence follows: TGTGCCAGCAGCTTAGCGGACCTAGCGGGGGGGCACAATGAGCAGTTCTTC. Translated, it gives CASSLADLAGGHNEQFF. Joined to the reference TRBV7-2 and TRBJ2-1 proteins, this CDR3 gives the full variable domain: GAGVSQSPSNKVTEKGKDVELRCDPISGHTALYWYRQSLGQGLEFLIYFQGNSAPDKSGLPSDRFSAERTGGSVSTLTIQRTQQEDSAVYLCASSLADLAGGHNEQFFGPGTRLTVL.